A selection of T cell receptor beta chains follows, all from one sample in a study of naive and memory T cell subsets. TCRdb re-called the 5' RACE reads with MiXCR, one entry per CDR3 protein. The sample includes about 59,000 distinct CDR3 sequences, more than 6.5% of them seen just once. These receptors were obtained from a female donor in good health. The CDR3 runs from the conserved cysteine through the conserved F or W.

v_call cdr3_aa
TRBV12-3/TRBV12-4 CASSFQREGEQYF
TRBV5-1 CASSLGDSVAYGYTF
TRBV27 CASSSSSRQSNQPQHF
TRBV28 CASSLWAERPTNEKLFF
TRBV5-1 CASSLGTAPTDTQYF
TRBV12-3/TRBV12-4 CASSLMTGYEQYF
TRBV7-9 CAVGDYSNQPQHF
TRBV20-1 CSARDPSGGRVTEAFF
TRBV7-8 CASSLVQSQPQHF
TRBV7-9 CASSLSRETNEKLFF
TRBV12-3/TRBV12-4 CASSWAGPTDTQYF
TRBV2 CASSPGQGDQPQHF
TRBV6-5 CASSYYVGSEQFF
TRBV21-1 CATLPTALNYGYTF
TRBV6-1 CASSVASWQGASEAFF
TRBV18 CASSPDRAEQYF
TRBV28 CASSSPDRAANEKLFF
TRBV5-1 CASSLVGSGYEQYF
TRBV28 CASSSPPGRNEQFF
TRBV19 CASSILAGPWNEQFF
TRBV20-1 CSARDRRGGGEDQPQHF
TRBV20-1 CSAKTHLSNYGYTF
TRBV5-1 CASSPYSNYGYTF
TRBV19 CASSIYSTDQPQHF
TRBV7-9 CASSLLGTNEKLFF
TRBV6-1 CASSGGGGRGLEETQYF
TRBV28 CASSLPPGTSYEQYF
TRBV20-1 CSAKNQDYGYTF
TRBV29-1 CSVVSGSTDTQYF
TRBV15 CATSRAGTEYGYTF
TRBV28 CASSLVGEQYF
TRBV27 CASSPGVYSYNEQFF
TRBV20-1 CSARGGGDTGELFF
TRBV20-1 CSASRQGLADTQYF
TRBV27 CASSSFRDNEKLFF
TRBV28 CASSLSPSYNEQFF
TRBV3-1 CASSQTGSGGYTF
TRBV12-3/TRBV12-4 CASSFFGTHTGELFF
TRBV29-1 CSVDGGRGGQETQYF
TRBV6-2/TRBV6-3 CASTAGVGLYGYTF